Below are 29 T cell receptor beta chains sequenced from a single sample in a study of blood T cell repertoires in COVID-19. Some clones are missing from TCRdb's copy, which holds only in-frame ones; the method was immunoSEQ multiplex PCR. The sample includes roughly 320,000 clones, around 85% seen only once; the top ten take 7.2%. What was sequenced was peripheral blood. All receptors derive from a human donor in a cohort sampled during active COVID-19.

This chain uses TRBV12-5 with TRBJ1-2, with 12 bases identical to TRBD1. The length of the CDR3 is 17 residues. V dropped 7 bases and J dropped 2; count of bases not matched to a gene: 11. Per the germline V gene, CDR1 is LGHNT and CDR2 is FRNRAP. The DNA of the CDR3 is TGTGCTAGTGAACCCCGCGGGACAGGGGGCCCCAACTATGGCTACACCTTC. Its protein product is CASEPRGTGGPNYGYTF. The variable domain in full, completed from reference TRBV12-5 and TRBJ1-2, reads DARVTQTPRHKVTEMGQEVTMRCQPILGHNTVFWYRQTMMQGLELLAYFRNRAPLDDSGMPKDRFSAEMPDATLATLKIQPSEPRDSAVYFCASEPRGTGGPNYGYTFGSGTRLTVV.

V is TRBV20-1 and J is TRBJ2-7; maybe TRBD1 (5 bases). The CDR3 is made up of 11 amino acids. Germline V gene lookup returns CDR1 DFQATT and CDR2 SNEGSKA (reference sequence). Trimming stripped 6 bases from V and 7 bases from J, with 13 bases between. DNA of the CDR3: TGCAGTGCCTCCGACAGCCTAGAGCAGTACTTC. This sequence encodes CSASDSLEQYF.

The CDR3 nucleotides are TGTGCCATCAGGCCGACATGGAATCAGCCCCAGCATTTT. This translates into CAIRPTWNQPQHF. The chain links TRBV10-3 to TRBJ1-5; D not resolved. Germline lookup yields CDR1 ENHRY and CDR2 SYGVKD. Trimming took off 6 bases at V and 4 bases at J, with 10 bases between the two ends. This CDR3 spans 13 amino acids.

DNA of the CDR3: TGTGCTAGTGGCTTAGAGGGACTAGCCACAGATACGCAGTATTTT. Its protein is CASGLEGLATDTQYF. The genes are TRBV12-5 and TRBJ2-3, with TRBD2 identical over 9 bases. Germline V gives CDR1 LGHNT, CDR2 FRNRAP. The CDR3 contains 15 residues. V lost 6 bases and J lost 2; bases outside the gene matches: 6.

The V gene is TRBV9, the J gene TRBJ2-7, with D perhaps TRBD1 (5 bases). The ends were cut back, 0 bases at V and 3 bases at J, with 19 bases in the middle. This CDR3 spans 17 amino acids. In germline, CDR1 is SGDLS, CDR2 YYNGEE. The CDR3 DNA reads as TGTGCCAGCAGCGTAGAGCCCTATATAAGGACACACTACGAGCAGTACTTC. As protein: CASSVEPYIRTHYEQYF.

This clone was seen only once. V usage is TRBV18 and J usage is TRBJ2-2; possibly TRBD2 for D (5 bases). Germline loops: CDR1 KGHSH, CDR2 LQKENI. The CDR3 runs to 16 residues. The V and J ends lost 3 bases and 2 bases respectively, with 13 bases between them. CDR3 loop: CASSPRRLPNTGELFF. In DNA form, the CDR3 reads TGTGCCAGCTCACCTAGGCGACTACCAAACACCGGGGAGCTGTTTTTT.

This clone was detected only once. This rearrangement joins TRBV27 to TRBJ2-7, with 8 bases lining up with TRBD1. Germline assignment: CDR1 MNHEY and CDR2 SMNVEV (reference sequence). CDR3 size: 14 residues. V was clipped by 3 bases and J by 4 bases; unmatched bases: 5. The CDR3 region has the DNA TGTGCCAGCAGTTTCAAGGGGACAGGTTACGAGCAGTACTTC. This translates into CASSFKGTGYEQYF.

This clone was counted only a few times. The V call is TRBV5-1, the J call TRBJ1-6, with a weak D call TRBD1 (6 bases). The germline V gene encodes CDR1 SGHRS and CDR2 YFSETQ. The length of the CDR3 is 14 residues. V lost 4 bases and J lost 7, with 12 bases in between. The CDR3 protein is CASSPGQPNSPLHF. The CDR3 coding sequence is TGCGCCAGCAGCCCTGGACAGCCCAATTCACCCCTCCACTTT.

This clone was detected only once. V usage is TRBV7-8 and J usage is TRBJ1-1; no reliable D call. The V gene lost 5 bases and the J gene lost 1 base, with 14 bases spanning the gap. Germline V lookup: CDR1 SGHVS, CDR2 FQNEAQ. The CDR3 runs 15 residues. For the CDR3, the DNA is TGTGCCAGCAGCCCCCGAGCCGGTCGGAACACTGAAGCTTTCTTT. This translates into CASSPRAGRNTEAFF.

In DNA, the CDR3 is TGTGCCTGGAGTGTAGGGGTTGAAGCTTTCTTT. It specifies CAWSVGVEAFF. The chain is built from TRBV30 and TRBJ1-1, with D tentatively TRBD1 (5 bases). The CDR3 spans 11 residues. Germline V CDR1 and CDR2: GTSNPN, SVGIG (reference sequence). V gave up 0 bases and J gave up 7 bases, with 6 bases separating them.

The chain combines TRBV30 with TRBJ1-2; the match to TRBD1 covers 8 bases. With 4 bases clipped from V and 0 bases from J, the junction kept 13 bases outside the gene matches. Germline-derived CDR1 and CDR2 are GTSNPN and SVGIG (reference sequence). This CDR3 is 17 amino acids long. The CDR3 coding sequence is TGTGCCTGGACCCTAGACAGGGGTTATATAGCTAACTATGGCTACACCTTC. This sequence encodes CAWTLDRGYIANYGYTF.

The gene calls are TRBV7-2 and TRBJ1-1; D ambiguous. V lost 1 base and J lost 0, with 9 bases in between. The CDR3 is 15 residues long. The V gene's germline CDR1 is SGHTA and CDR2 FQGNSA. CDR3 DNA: TGTGCCAGCAGCTTAGGTTCCTTAATGAACACTGAAGCTTTCTTT. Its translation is CASSLGSLMNTEAFF.

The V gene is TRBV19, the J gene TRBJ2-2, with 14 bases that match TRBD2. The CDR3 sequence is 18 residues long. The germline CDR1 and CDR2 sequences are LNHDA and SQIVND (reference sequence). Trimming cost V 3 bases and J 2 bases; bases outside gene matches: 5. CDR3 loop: CASSIGLAGGLNTGELFF. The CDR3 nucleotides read TGTGCCAGTAGTATTGGACTAGCGGGGGGTCTAAACACCGGGGAGCTGTTTTTT.

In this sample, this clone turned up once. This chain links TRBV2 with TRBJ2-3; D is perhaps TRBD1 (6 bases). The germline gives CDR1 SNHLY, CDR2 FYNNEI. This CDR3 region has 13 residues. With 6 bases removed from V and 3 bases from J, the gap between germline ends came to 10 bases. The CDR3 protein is CASSKQGTDTQYF. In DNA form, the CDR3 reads TGTGCCAGCAGCAAACAGGGTACAGATACGCAGTATTTT.

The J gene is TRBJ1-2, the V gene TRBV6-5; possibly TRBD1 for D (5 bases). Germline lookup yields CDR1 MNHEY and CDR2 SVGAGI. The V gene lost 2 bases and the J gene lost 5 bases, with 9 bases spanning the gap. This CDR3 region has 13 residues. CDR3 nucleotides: TGTGCCAGCAGTTACCCGGGGGGTTATGGCTACACCTTC. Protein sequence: CASSYPGGYGYTF.

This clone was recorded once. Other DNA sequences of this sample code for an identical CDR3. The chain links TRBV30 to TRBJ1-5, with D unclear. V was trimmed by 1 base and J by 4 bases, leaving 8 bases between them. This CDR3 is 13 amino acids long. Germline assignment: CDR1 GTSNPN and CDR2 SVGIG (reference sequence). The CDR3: CAWSGQGNQPQHF. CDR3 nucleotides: TGTGCCTGGAGTGGACAAGGAAATCAGCCCCAGCATTTT.

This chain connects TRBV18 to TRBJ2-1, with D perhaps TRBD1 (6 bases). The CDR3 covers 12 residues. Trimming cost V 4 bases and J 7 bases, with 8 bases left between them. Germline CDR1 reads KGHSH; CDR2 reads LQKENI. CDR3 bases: TGTGCCAGCTCACAGCAGGGGAATGAGCAGTTCTTC. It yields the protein CASSQQGNEQFF. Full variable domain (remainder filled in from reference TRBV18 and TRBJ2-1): NAGVMQNPRHLVRRRGQEARLRCSPMKGHSHVYWYRQLPEEGLKFMVYLQKENIIDESGMPKERFSAEFPKEGPSILRIQQVVRGDSAAYFCASSQQGNEQFFGPGTRLTVL.

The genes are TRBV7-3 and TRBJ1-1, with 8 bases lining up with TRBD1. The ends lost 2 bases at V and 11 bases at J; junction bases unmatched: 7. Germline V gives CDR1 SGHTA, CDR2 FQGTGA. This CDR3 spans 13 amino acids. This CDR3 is CASSLGAGGLAFF. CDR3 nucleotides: TGTGCCAGCAGCTTAGGGGCAGGGGGCTTGGCTTTCTTT.

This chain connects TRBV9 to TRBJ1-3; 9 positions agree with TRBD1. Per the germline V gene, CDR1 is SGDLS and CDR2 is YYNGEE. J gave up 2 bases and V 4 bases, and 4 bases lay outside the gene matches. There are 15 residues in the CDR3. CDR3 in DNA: TGTGCCAGCAGCCGTGGACAGGGGCCTGGAAACACCATATATTTT. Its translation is CASSRGQGPGNTIYF.

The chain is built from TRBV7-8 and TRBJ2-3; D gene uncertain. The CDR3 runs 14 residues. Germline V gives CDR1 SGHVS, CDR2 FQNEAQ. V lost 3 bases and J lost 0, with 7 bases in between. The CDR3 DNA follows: TGTGCCAGCAGCTTTTCCCAGAGCACAGATACGCAGTATTTT. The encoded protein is CASSFSQSTDTQYF. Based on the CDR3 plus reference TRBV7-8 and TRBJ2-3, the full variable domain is GAGVSQSPRYKVAKRGQDVALRCDPISGHVSLFWYQQALGQGPEFLTYFQNEAQLDKSGLPSDRFFAERPEGSVSTLKIQRTQQEDSAVYLCASSFSQSTDTQYFGPGTRLTVL.

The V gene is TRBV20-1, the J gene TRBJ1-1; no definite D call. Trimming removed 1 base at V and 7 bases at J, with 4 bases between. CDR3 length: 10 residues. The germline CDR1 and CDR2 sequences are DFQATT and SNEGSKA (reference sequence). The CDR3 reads CSARVLEAFF. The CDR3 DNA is TGCAGTGCTAGAGTACTTGAAGCTTTCTTT.

The CDR3 DNA reads as TGTGCCAGCTCACCCCAGTATGGCTACACCTTC. Its protein product is CASSPQYGYTF. J is TRBJ1-2 and V is TRBV18; D gene uncertain. V was clipped by 3 bases and J by 5 bases, with 4 bases between them. CDR3 length equals 11 residues. CDR1 and CDR2 from the germline V gene are KGHSH and LQKENI.

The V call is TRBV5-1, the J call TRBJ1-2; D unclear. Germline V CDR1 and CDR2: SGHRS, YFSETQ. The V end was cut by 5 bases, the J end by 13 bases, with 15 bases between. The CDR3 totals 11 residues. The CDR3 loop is CASRSGETCTF. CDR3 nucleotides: TGCGCCAGCAGGTCCGGGGAGACCTGCACCTTC.

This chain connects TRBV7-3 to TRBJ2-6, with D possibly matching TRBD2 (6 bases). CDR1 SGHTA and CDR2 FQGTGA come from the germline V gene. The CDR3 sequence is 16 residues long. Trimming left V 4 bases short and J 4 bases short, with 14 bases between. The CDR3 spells CASSSRQGLGANVLTF. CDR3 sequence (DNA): TGTGCCAGCAGCTCCAGGCAGGGACTGGGGGCCAACGTCCTGACTTTC.

CDR3 loop: CASSPGAGGGEQFF. In DNA form, the CDR3 reads TGTGCCAGCAGCCCCGGTGCAGGAGGTGGTGAGCAGTTCTTC. The rearrangement uses TRBV7-7 and TRBJ2-1, with a possible D match to TRBD2 (5 bases). The CDR3 covers 14 residues. Germline CDR1 SSHAT, CDR2 FNYEAQ (reference sequence). The V and J ends lost 5 bases and 9 bases respectively, with 17 bases between them.

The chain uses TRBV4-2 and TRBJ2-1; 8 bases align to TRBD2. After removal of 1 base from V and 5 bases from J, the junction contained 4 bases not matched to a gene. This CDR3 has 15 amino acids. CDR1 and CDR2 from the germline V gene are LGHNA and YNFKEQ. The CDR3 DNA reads TGTGCCAGCAGCCAAGGTGACGGGGGGGACAATGAGCAGTTCTTC. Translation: CASSQGDGGDNEQFF.

Here the CDR3 DNA reads TGTGCCAGCAGTGAAGAGAGGAGAAACTATGGCTACACCTTC. Amino acids: CASSEERRNYGYTF. The chain combines TRBV6-1 with TRBJ1-2; D remains unclear. Germline V lookup: CDR1 MNHNS, CDR2 SASEGT. Trimming stripped 1 base from V and 2 bases from J, with 8 bases between. This CDR3 is 14 amino acids long.

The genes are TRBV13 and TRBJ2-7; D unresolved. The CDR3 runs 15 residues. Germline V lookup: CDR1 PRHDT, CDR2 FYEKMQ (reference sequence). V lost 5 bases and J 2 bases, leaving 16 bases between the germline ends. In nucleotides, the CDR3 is TGTGCCAGCAGCCTCGGAGTGGAGAAGACCTACGAGCAGTACTTC. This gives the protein CASSLGVEKTYEQYF.

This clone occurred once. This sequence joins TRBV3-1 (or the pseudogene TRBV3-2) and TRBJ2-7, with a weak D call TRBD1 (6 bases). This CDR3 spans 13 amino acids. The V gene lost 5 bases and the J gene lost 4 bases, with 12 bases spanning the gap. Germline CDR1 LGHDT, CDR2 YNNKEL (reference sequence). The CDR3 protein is CASSFGQTYEQYF. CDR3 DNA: TGTGCCAGCAGCTTCGGACAGACGTACGAGCAGTACTTC.